The 30 T cell receptor beta chains in this list originate from one sample, sequenced in a study of T cells in Graves' hyperthyroidism and ophthalmopathy. RNA transcripts served as the template for amplifying TCR beta CDR3 regions. A first-round RT-PCR of the TCR CDR3 used the HTBI primer set. MiXCR, run by TCRdb on the multiplex PCR reads, gives a single entry per CDR3 protein. The repertoire holds roughly 380,000 distinct CDR3 sequences, approximately 18% seen once, with roughly 15% in the top ten. What was sequenced was blood. The source of these receptors is a woman in her thirties or forties with Graves' ophthalmopathy.

This clonotype was observed many times. V and J are TRBV20-1 and TRBJ2-7; D is possibly TRBD2 (5 bases). Trimming shortened V by 3 bases and J by 7 bases, and 13 bases separated the two germline ends. This CDR3 is built from 12 residues. The V gene's germline CDR1 is DFQATT and CDR2 SNEGSKA (reference sequence). CDR3 in amino acids: CSASSRRREQYF. CDR3 coding DNA: TGCAGTGCTAGTTCGAGGAGGCGGGAGCAGTACTTC.

At least ten counts were recorded for this clonotype. The V and J genes are TRBV7-2 and TRBJ2-5, with TRBD2 identical over 14 bases. The V gene end was trimmed by 5 bases and the J gene end by 6 bases; junction bases not matched to a gene: 5. Germline CDR1 and CDR2: SGHTA and FQGNSA. There are 15 residues in the CDR3. CDR3 residues: CASSATSGRVKTQYF. The CDR3 bases are TGTGCCAGCAGCGCGACTAGCGGGAGGGTTAAGACCCAGTACTTC.

At least ten counts were recorded for this clonotype. The CDR3 DNA reads TGTGCCAGCAGCGTAGGGGCAGGGCGGAACACTGAAGCTTTCTTT. Encoded protein: CASSVGAGRNTEAFF. The chain combines TRBV9 with TRBJ1-1, with D possibly TRBD1 on 5 matching bases. The CDR3 is made up of 15 amino acids. Trimming stripped 0 bases from V and 1 base from J, with 10 bases between. Germline V gene lookup returns CDR1 SGDLS and CDR2 YYNGEE.

The rearrangement links TRBV25-1 to TRBJ1-6, with D unresolved. Germline V gene sequence: CDR1 MGHDK, CDR2 SYGVNS. This CDR3 contains 14 residues. Trimming removed 3 bases from V and 10 bases from J, with 13 bases in between. As DNA, the CDR3 is TGTGCCAGCAGTGACTTGGGCGGATGGTCACCCCTCCACTTT. This encodes CASSDLGGWSPLHF.

This clonotype was observed at least ten times. The rearrangement links TRBV4-3 to TRBJ2-5; TRBD1 matches 7 bases. Germline V CDR1 and CDR2: LGHNA, YSLEER. The CDR3 loop spans 15 amino acids. The V segment lost 3 bases and the J segment 2 bases; nucleotides outside the gene matches: 6. This CDR3 reads CASSHHWDRQETQYF. In DNA, the CDR3 is TGCGCCAGCAGCCACCATTGGGACAGACAAGAGACCCAGTACTTC.

This chain uses TRBV20-1 with TRBJ2-7; D may be TRBD1 or TRBD2 (6 bases each). The CDR3 covers 14 residues. The V gene's germline CDR1 is DFQATT and CDR2 SNEGSKA (reference sequence). V lost 3 bases and J lost 3, with 15 bases in between. CDR3 bases: TGCAGTGCTAGTGGGGGGCGACTCGGCTACGAGCAGTACTTC. Amino acids: CSASGGRLGYEQYF.

Many counts were recorded for this clonotype. The J gene is TRBJ2-5, the V gene TRBV19; 7 bases agree with TRBD1. The length of the CDR3 is 14 residues. V shed 3 bases and J 2 bases; nucleotides not matched to a gene: 3. Per the germline V gene, CDR1 is LNHDA and CDR2 is SQIVND (reference sequence). CDR3 DNA sequence: TGTGCCAGTAGTATGGGGACAGCACAAGAGACCCAGTACTTC. Translation: CASSMGTAQETQYF.

This clonotype was counted a few times. The CDR3 loop is CASSRRGGTEAFF. The CDR3 coding sequence is TGTGCCAGCAGCCGCAGGGGGGGGACTGAAGCTTTCTTT. This chain uses TRBV7-3 with TRBJ1-1; TRBD1 aligns across 7 bases. After removal of 5 bases from V and 5 bases from J, the junction contained 5 bases not matched to a gene. Germline values: CDR1 SGHTA, CDR2 FQGTGA. CDR3 length: 13 amino acids.

This chain links TRBV3-1 with TRBJ2-2; 7 bases align to TRBD2. The V segment lost 1 base and the J segment 2 bases; nucleotides outside the gene matches: 4. The CDR3 loop spans 16 amino acids. Germline assignment: CDR1 LGHDT and CDR2 YNNKEL (reference sequence). Written as DNA, the CDR3 is TGTGCCAGCAGCCAAGGTGGGACTACTAACACCGGGGAGCTGTTTTTT. This encodes CASSQGGTTNTGELFF.

This clonotype has a count of ten or more. This chain joins TRBV28 and TRBJ2-7; D unresolved. Germline V CDR1 and CDR2: MDHEN, SYDVKM. The CDR3 extends over 12 amino acids. V was trimmed by 6 bases and J by 4 bases, leaving 10 bases between them. The CDR3 reads CASRGSRYEQYF. As DNA, the CDR3 is TGTGCCAGCAGAGGCAGTCGATACGAGCAGTACTTC.

This clonotype occurred many times. This chain connects TRBV6-5 to TRBJ1-5; D unresolved. The CDR3 extends over 13 amino acids. In germline, CDR1 is MNHEY, CDR2 SVGAGI. Trimming removed 6 bases at V and 9 bases at J, with 15 bases between. The CDR3 here is CASRLGDLAPQHF. The CDR3, as DNA: TGTGCCAGCAGACTTGGGGATCTTGCGCCCCAGCATTTT.

This clonotype was seen at least ten times. This chain uses TRBV30 with TRBJ2-6; the D call may be TRBD1 or TRBD2 (6 bases each). The CDR3 contains 17 residues. Germline values: CDR1 GTSNPN, CDR2 SVGIG (reference sequence). Trimming pared 2 bases from V and 4 bases from J, leaving 18 bases between. The CDR3 sequence: CAWSTQVGGTGANVLTF. In DNA, the CDR3 is TGTGCCTGGAGTACTCAAGTGGGGGGCACCGGGGCCAACGTCCTGACTTTC.

To note about this clonotype: A much larger clone differs from this one at a single base, so this may be a read error. This chain joins TRBV20-1 and TRBJ2-7; 10 bases map to TRBD1. CDR3 length equals 14 residues. Germline CDR1 is DFQATT and CDR2 is SNEGSKA (reference sequence). J lost 5 bases, V lost 6 bases, and 10 bases had no gene match. CDR3 coding DNA: TGCAGTGCACCCCCCGGGACAGGGGTCGACGAGCAGTACTTC. Translating gives CSAPPGTGVDEQYF.

This clonotype has only a few counts. This sequence joins TRBV12-3 or TRBV12-4 and TRBJ1-1; possible D gene TRBD1, 5 bases. This CDR3 contains 17 residues. Trimming removed 2 bases from V and 0 bases from J, with 16 bases in between. CDR3 loop: CASSLRRGSAVNTEAFF. The CDR3 DNA reads as TGTGCCAGCAGTTTAAGGAGGGGTAGTGCGGTGAACACTGAAGCTTTCTTT.

The V gene is TRBV6-1, the J gene TRBJ2-7; TRBD1 agrees at 8 bases. V was pared by 3 bases and J by 2 bases, with 12 bases of the junction left unmatched. The CDR3 contains 17 residues. Germline V gene lookup returns CDR1 MNHNS and CDR2 SASEGT. The CDR3 is CASSEVTGAVPAYEQYF. The CDR3 coding sequence is TGTGCCAGCAGTGAGGTGACAGGGGCCGTCCCTGCCTACGAGCAGTACTTC.

This clonotype appeared a few times. The chain is built from TRBV6-5 and TRBJ2-2; D is uncertain. Germline loops: CDR1 MNHEY, CDR2 SVGAGI. CDR3 length equals 14 residues. Trimming took 0 bases from V and 5 from J, leaving 7 bases between them. This chain's CDR3 is CASSYSRATGELFF. The CDR3 nucleotides read TGTGCCAGCAGTTACTCGAGAGCTACCGGGGAGCTGTTTTTT.

Many counts were recorded for this clonotype. The genes are TRBV7-9 and TRBJ2-6; TRBD1 agrees at 7 bases. Germline trimming cut 6 bases from V and 2 bases from J; bases unmatched to any gene: 4. From germline, CDR1 is SEHNR and CDR2 FQNEAQ (reference sequence). The CDR3 sequence is 15 residues long. The DNA for the CDR3 is TGTGCCAGCAGTTACCAGGGGGCTGGGGCCAACGTCCTGACTTTC. It codes for CASSYQGAGANVLTF.

The table lists this clonotype with many counts. V usage is TRBV6-2 or TRBV6-3 and J usage is TRBJ1-5; weak D call: TRBD1 (5 bases). The CDR3 runs to 15 residues. Germline loops: CDR1 MNHEY, CDR2 SVGEGT. Trimming stripped 7 bases from V and 4 bases from J, with 17 bases between. CDR3 sequence: CASTPRGGGNQPQHF. CDR3 nucleotides: TGTGCCAGCACCCCCCGAGGTGGGGGAAATCAGCCCCAGCATTTT.

The chain carries TRBV29-1 and TRBJ2-5; 7 nucleotides agree with TRBD2. Germline V gives CDR1 SQVTM, CDR2 ANQGSEA. The CDR3 extends over 14 amino acids. With V trimmed by 3 bases and J by 1 base, 5 bases remained unmatched. As DNA, the CDR3 is TGCAGCGTTGAGTCTAGCGGTTTCCAAGAGACCCAGTACTTC. This codes for CSVESSGFQETQYF.

This sequence joins TRBV27 and TRBJ1-2; TRBD1 agrees at 7 bases. CDR3 length equals 14 residues. The V segment lost 6 bases and the J segment 4 bases; nucleotides outside the gene matches: 8. The germline V gene encodes CDR1 MNHEY and CDR2 SMNVEV (reference sequence). The CDR3: CASRRSGTVYGYTF. In DNA form, the CDR3 reads TGTGCCAGCAGGAGGTCCGGGACAGTCTATGGCTACACCTTC.

This clonotype was recorded at least ten times. V usage is TRBV5-1 and J usage is TRBJ1-3; possibly TRBD1 for D (5 bases). Germline V gene data show CDR1 as SGHRS and CDR2 as YFSETQ. Trimming took off 0 bases at V and 2 bases at J, with 9 bases between the two ends. The CDR3 is made up of 15 amino acids. The CDR3 reads CASSLAWGPGNTIYF. The CDR3 coding sequence is TGCGCCAGCAGCTTGGCCTGGGGACCTGGAAACACCATATATTTT. The full variable domain, its missing parts supplied by reference TRBV5-1 and TRBJ1-3, is KAGVTQTPRYLIKTRGQQVTLSCSPISGHRSVSWYQQTPGQGLQFLFEYFSETQRNKGNFPGRFSGRQFSNSRSEMNVSTLELGDSALYLCASSLAWGPGNTIYFGEGSWLTVV.

This chain connects TRBV6-5 to TRBJ1-3; possible D gene TRBD1, 5 bases. The germline CDR1 and CDR2 sequences are MNHEY and SVGAGI. The CDR3 totals 15 residues. V gave up 4 bases and J gave up 0 bases, with 10 bases separating them. The CDR3: CASSWQGSSGNTIYF. DNA of the CDR3: TGTGCCAGCAGTTGGCAGGGTTCCTCTGGAAACACCATATATTTT.

In its sample, this clonotype was seen many times. J is TRBJ2-7 and V is TRBV7-9; weak D call: TRBD1 (6 bases). Germline V gene lookup returns CDR1 SEHNR and CDR2 FQNEAQ (reference sequence). The germline V and J ends were trimmed by 2 bases and 5 bases, with 16 bases remaining between them. The CDR3 consists of 15 residues. Written as DNA, the CDR3 is TGTGCCAGCAGCTTATCCCTGGACAGTTTCGACGAGCAGTACTTC. It encodes CASSLSLDSFDEQYF.

The rearrangement joins TRBV3-1 to TRBJ2-5; 9 bases are a match to TRBD1. V gave up 5 bases and J gave up 5 bases; unmatched junction bases: 9. The CDR3 consists of 15 residues. CDR1 and CDR2 (germline): LGHDT, YNNKEL (reference sequence). This CDR3 reads CASSLVQGAKETQYF. The CDR3 DNA follows: TGTGCCAGCAGCTTAGTACAGGGGGCAAAGGAGACCCAGTACTTC.

In its sample, this clonotype was seen many times. V is TRBV11-2 and J is TRBJ2-7, with 8 bases identical to TRBD1. The CDR3 extends over 15 amino acids. Trimming took 1 base from V and 5 from J; bases not matched to a gene: 7. Germline loops: CDR1 SGHAT, CDR2 FQNNGV. Here the CDR3 DNA reads TGTGCCAGCAGCTTAGTAAGGACAGGGATCAACGAGCAGTACTTC. It yields the protein CASSLVRTGINEQYF.

This clonotype came up many times. The chain carries TRBV7-2 and TRBJ2-7; 13 bases line up with TRBD2. Germline V lookup: CDR1 SGHTA, CDR2 FQGNSA. Trimming removed 0 bases from V and 7 bases from J; junction bases left unmatched: 3. This CDR3 contains 15 residues. CDR3 loop: CASSLAGLAGFEQYF. The DNA of the CDR3 is TGTGCCAGCAGCTTAGCGGGACTAGCGGGATTTGAGCAGTACTTC.

The sample holds many counts of this clonotype. This rearrangement joins TRBV6-2 or TRBV6-3 to TRBJ1-1; D is undetermined. The germline CDR1 and CDR2 sequences are MNHEY and SVGEGT. V lost 7 bases, J lost 2 bases, and 23 bases lay in between. This CDR3 has 17 residues. CDR3 bases: TGTGCCAGCAAGGGATGGAGGAGGGCCGAGGAAAACACTGAAGCTTTCTTT. This codes for CASKGWRRAEENTEAFF.

The chain couples TRBV12-3 or TRBV12-4 to TRBJ2-7; TRBD2 matches at 7 bases. J gave up 2 bases and V 8 bases, and 12 bases lay outside the gene matches. The CDR3 spans 15 residues. The CDR3 sequence: CASGRLAEIAYEQYF. As DNA, the CDR3 is TGTGCCAGCGGTCGACTAGCAGAAATCGCCTACGAGCAGTACTTC.

This clonotype was counted at least ten times. The rearrangement joins TRBV12-3 or TRBV12-4 to TRBJ2-7; D gene ambiguous. The CDR3 spans 18 residues. V was trimmed by 4 bases and J by 0 bases, leaving 22 bases between them. For the CDR3, the DNA is TGTGCCAGCAGTTCGTCCCCTCGATCGCGGATGAGCTCCTACGAGCAGTACTTC. It is translated as CASSSSPRSRMSSYEQYF.

This clonotype occurred many times. CDR3 loop: CASSLVATEAFF. The CDR3 DNA follows: TGTGCCAGCAGTCTGGTGGCCACTGAAGCTTTCTTT. This chain connects TRBV12-3 or TRBV12-4 to TRBJ1-1; D not certain. V was cut by 5 bases and J by 4 bases, with 8 bases left in between. This CDR3 comprises 12 residues.